This T cell receptor beta chain was retrieved from a study of blood T cells in healthy people across ages. Then a second PCR, running about 6 to 12 cycles, was carried out with a sample-barcoded 5' primer and a J-beta primer mix. TCRdb itself ran the 5' RACE reads through MiXCR, one entry per CDR3 protein. The sample shows 700,000 to 950,000 distinct CDR3 sequences, around 40% of them seen only once. Germline CDR1 MDHEN, CDR2 SYDVKM. Trimming took 8 bases from V and 3 from J; bases not matched to a gene: 14. This CDR3 has 16 amino acids. Sequenced input: blood. V is TRBV28 and J is TRBJ2-3, with 7 bases fitting TRBD2. This clonotype originated in an older woman in good health. The CDR3 loop is CASVGTTGGPTDTQYF. CDR3 nucleotide sequence: TGTGCCAGCGTGGGGACGACGGGAGGTCCGACAGATACGCAGTATTTT.